Below, 9 T cell receptor beta chains from the same sample are listed, as sequenced in a study of T cells expressing NK-cell markers. No DNA is given; TCRdb re-called the 5' RACE reads and lists each CDR3 protein once. This sample's table reports over 200,000 distinct CDR3 sequences. Sequenced input: blood T cells: a sorted CD56 or NKG2C T cell subset, CD4+ or CD8+ T cells, or bulk PBMC T cells (not recorded which). The source is a man between 18 and 35 years old in good health.

The V call is TRBV5-1, the J call TRBJ2-1; TCRdb returns TRBD2, unconfirmable since there is no DNA. CDR1 is SGHRS, CDR2 YFSETQ, per germline. The CDR3 has 16 residues. The CDR3 spells CASSSLAGLTTNEQFF.

This chain links TRBV11-2 with TRBJ2-1; TCRdb lists TRBD2, though no DNA is available to test this call. This CDR3 has 13 amino acids. Germline V gives CDR1 SGHAT, CDR2 FQNNGV. CDR3 in amino acids: CASSFRFSGSKFF.

This sequence joins TRBV20-1 and TRBJ1-1. Germline V lookup: CDR1 DFQATT, CDR2 SNEGSKA (reference sequence). The CDR3 has 12 residues. CDR3: CSARDVNTEAFF.

V usage is TRBV7-2 and J usage is TRBJ1-1. CDR3 length equals 15 residues. The germline V gene encodes CDR1 SGHTA and CDR2 FQGNSA. The CDR3 protein is CATIPSGRAHTEAFF.

The rearrangement uses TRBV11-1 and TRBJ2-3; the TCRdb call, TRBD1, lacks DNA for checking. The CDR3 runs 14 residues. Germline assignment: CDR1 SGHAT and CDR2 FQDESV (reference sequence). CDR3 in amino acids: CASSSATGTDTQYF. Full variable domain (outside the CDR3, taken from reference TRBV11-1 and TRBJ2-3): EAEVAQSPRYKITEKSQAVAFWCDPISGHATLYWYRQILGQGPELLVQFQDESVVDDSQLPKDRFSAERLKGVDSTLKIQPAELGDSAMYLCASSSATGTDTQYFGPGTRLTVL.

The J gene is TRBJ2-1, the V gene TRBV20-1. The CDR3 contains 15 residues. Germline CDR1 reads DFQATT; CDR2 reads SNEGSKA (reference sequence). The CDR3 sequence: CSATAAVSSYNEQFF.

The chain recombines TRBV5-4 with TRBJ2-1; the D call of TRBD2 rests on TCRdb alone, since no DNA is present to check it. There are 13 residues in the CDR3. The germline gives CDR1 SGHNT, CDR2 YYREEE (reference sequence). CDR3 sequence: CASSLGLANEQFF.

The V and J genes are TRBV20-1 and TRBJ2-5; lacking DNA, the TRBD2 call made by TCRdb goes unchecked. The CDR3 loop spans 18 amino acids. Germline assignment: CDR1 DFQATT and CDR2 SNEGSKA (reference sequence). This CDR3 reads CSARLLQPGLAARSAQYF.

The chain uses TRBV20-1 and TRBJ1-4; with no DNA, the TCRdb D assignment of TRBD1 cannot be verified. Germline V CDR1 and CDR2: DFQATT, SNEGSKA (reference sequence). This CDR3 comprises 14 residues. The CDR3 region is CSATLGGGEEKLFF.